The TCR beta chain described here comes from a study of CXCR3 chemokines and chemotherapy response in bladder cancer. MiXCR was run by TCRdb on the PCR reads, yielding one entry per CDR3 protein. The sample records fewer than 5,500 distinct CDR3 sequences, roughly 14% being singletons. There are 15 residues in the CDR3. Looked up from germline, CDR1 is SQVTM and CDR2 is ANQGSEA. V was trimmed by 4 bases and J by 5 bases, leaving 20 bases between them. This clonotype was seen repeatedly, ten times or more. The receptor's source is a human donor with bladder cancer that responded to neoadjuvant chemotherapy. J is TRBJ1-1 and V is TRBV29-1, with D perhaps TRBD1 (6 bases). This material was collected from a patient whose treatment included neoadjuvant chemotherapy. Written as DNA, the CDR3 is TGCAGCGTTGGATTTATCCGGACAGCCAGAACTGAAGCTTTCTTT. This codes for CSVGFIRTARTEAFF.